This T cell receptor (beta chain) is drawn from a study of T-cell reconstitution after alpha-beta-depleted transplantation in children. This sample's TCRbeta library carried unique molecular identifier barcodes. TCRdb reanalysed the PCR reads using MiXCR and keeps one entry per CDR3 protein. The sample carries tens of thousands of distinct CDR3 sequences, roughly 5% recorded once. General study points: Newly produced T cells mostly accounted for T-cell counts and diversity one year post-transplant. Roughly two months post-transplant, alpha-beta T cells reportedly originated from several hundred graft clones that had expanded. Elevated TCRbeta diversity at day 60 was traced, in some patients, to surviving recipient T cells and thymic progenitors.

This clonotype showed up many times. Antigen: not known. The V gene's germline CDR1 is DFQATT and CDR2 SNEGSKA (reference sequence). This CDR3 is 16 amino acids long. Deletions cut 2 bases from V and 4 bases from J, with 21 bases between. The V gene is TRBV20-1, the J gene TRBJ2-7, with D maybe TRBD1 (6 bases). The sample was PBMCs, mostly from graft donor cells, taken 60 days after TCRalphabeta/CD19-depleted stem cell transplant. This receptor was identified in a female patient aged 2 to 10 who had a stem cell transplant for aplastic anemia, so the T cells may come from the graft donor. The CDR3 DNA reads TGCAGTGCTAGACCCTGGGGACATTCGCGACCTTACGAGCAGTACTTC. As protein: CSARPWGHSRPYEQYF.